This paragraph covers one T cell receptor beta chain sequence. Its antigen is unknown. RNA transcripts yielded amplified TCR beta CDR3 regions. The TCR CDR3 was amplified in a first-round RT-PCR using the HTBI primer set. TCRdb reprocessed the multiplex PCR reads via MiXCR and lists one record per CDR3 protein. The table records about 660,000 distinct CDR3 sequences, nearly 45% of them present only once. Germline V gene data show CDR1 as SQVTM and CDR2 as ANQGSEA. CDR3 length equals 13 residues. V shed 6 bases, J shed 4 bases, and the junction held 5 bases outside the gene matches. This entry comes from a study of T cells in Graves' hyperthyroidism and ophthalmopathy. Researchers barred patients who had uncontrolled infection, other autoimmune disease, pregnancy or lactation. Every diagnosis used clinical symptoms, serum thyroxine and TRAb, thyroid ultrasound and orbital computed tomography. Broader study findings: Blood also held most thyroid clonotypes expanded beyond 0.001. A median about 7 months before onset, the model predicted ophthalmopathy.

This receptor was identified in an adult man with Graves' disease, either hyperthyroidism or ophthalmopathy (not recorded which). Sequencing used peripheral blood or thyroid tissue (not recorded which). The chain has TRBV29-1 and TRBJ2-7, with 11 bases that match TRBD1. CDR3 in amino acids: CSVVGQGGYEQYF. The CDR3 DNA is TGCAGCGTCGTGGGACAGGGGGGTTACGAGCAGTACTTC.